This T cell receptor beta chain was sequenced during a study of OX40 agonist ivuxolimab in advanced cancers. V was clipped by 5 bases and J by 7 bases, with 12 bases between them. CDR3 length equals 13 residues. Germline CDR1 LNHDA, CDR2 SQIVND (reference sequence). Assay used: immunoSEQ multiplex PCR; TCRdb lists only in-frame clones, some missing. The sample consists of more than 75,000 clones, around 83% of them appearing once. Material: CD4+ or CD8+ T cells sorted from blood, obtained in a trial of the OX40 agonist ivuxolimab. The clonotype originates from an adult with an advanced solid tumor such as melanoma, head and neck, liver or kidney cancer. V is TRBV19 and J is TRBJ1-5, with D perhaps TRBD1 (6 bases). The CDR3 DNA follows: TGTGCCAGTAGTCGGGACATTCGGCAGCCCCAGCATTTT. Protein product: CASSRDIRQPQHF.